This T cell receptor beta chain was observed in a study of blood T cell repertoires in COVID-19 (dated by TCRdb to 2020 to 2022). Concerning the study at large: The collaborator samples originated in the United States, Italy and Spain and spanned the acute and convalescent phases of COVID-19. The dataset comprised deeply sampled blood TCRbeta repertoires from subjects exposed to, actively infected with, or recovered from COVID-19. HLA class I and class II types, where available, came from metadata supplied by the sample provider rather than from assay-based typing. A freely available public database, intended as a resource for researchers studying the immune response to SARS-CoV-2, is where the repertoires were released. Sample metadata almost always included a de-identified subject ID, COVID-19 status, age in years and sex. Samples were obtained from the ongoing ImmuneRACE study (first 160 participants) and from 1,254 subjects provided by 6 global collaborators. The prospective study material was composed of cDNA or gDNA derived from T cells, B-cell-depleted T cells, or PBMCs.

TCRbeta CDR3 regions were amplified from genomic DNA using the immunoSEQ Assay, a bias-controlled multiplex PCR. In the source study's methods: The number of nucleated cells in each sample was estimated from the amplification of reference gene primers within the assay. Sequence reads were collapsed and filtered to measure the absolute abundance of every unique TCRbeta CDR3 rearrangement. For each sample, productive Simpson clonality was calculated as the square root of Simpson's diversity index across productive rearrangements. Here the immuneACCESS table is served through TCRdb, limited to in-frame sequences with V and J called. Missing clones are a known gap in these copies; in checked studies unresolved V genes cover under half, and the rest lacks a known reason. That table furnishes V, J and clone size, whereas the DNA furnished D and trimming. The sample data list roughly 290,000 clones, and approximately 86% of these were observed just once. The ten largest clonotypes hold less than 2.5% of the sample.

The full study reports these points: How much clinical and demographic metadata was included differed by source and by participant, and the metadata was provided uncurated.

Based on the germline V gene, the CDR1 and CDR2 sequences are MDHEN and SYDVKM. CDR3 length: 15 amino acids, cysteine to phenylalanine. CDR3 DNA only is kept here, 45 bases in frame from base 1. The trim is 5 bases for V and 0 bases for J, with a gap of 14 bases between the germline ends. On this clone itself: Its antigen remains undetermined. Qualities for individual bases were not recorded, and no much larger clone is one base off.

Another Seattle source contributed samples from volunteer blood donors who had recovered from COVID-19. Each collaborating institution followed its own protocols to collect whole blood in K2EDTA tubes. For TCRbeta analysis, collaborators shipped samples as frozen whole blood, isolated PBMCs, or DNA extracted from either of those sample types. Material: peripheral blood. This receptor chain uses TRBV28 and TRBJ2-7; perhaps TRBD1 is the D gene, with 7 bases matching. This sequence was found in a woman aged 25 to 39 who had recovered from COVID-19. The DNA is as follows: TGTGCCAGCAGTCCGGCGGGACAGAACTCCTACGAGCAGTACTTC. Its protein is CASSPAGQNSYEQYF. Reference TRBV28 and TRBJ2-7 proteins supply the regions before and after the CDR3; the full variable domain is: DVKVTQSSRYLVKRTGEKVFLECVQDMDHENMFWYRQDPGLGLRLIYFSYDVKMKEKGDIPEGYSVSREKKERFSLILESASTNQTSMYLCASSPAGQNSYEQYFGPGTRLTVT.